The sequence of this TCR beta chain was determined in a study of shared clonotypes between healthy human individuals. Findings of the study overall: Blood alone was sampled, and tissue repertoires likely differ.

A word on this clone: Its target is unknown. Within the sample, other DNA sequences also encode this same CDR3.

The protocol was immunoSEQ multiplex PCR, while the TCRdb copy is restricted to in-frame clones and leaves out a portion. The table records a few million clones, over 90% of them present only once. Deletions cut 2 bases from V and 5 bases from J, with 6 bases between. This CDR3 has 12 amino acids. CDR1 KGHSH and CDR2 LQKENI come from the germline V gene. V gene TRBV18 combines with J gene TRBJ1-1, with no clear D. Specimen: naive CD4+ T cells from PBMCs. Subset described: CD45RA+ positively selected. The source of this sequence is a man aged 18-30 years in good health. Some clones in this sample may be carry-over from other donors' samples. The CDR3 is CASSPKGTEAFF. CDR3 in DNA: TGTGCCAGCTCACCAAAGGGTACTGAAGCTTTCTTT.